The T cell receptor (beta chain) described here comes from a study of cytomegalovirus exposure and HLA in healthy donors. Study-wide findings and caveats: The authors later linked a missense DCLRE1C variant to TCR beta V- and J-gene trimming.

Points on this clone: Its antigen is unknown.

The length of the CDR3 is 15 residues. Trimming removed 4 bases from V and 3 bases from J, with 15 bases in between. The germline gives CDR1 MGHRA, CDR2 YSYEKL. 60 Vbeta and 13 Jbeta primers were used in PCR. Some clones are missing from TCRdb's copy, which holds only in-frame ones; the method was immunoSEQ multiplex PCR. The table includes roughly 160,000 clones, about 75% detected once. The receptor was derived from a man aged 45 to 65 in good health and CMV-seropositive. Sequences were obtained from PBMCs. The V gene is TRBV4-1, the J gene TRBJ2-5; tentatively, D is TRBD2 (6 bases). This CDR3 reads CASSLGTRREETQYF. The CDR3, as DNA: TGCGCCAGCAGCCTTGGGACTCGGCGAGAAGAGACCCAGTACTTC.